This record looks at one T cell receptor beta chain sequence and its context. Self-reported history from a screening survey and questionnaire set each donor's cohort. Deletions cut 5 bases from V and 2 bases from J, with 13 bases between. Germline values: CDR1 MGHDK, CDR2 SYGVNS. The CDR3 length is 15 residues. TCRdb's table, derived via immunoSEQ multiplex PCR, lists solely in-frame clones and lacks some. This table holds approximately 260,000 clones, roughly 91% found once. This record belongs to a study of blood T cell repertoires in COVID-19. The TCR originated in a woman aged 55-70 years who had recovered from COVID-19. The sequencing input was PBMCs or T cells enriched from blood (not recorded which). The chain joins TRBV25-1 to TRBJ1-5; tentative D call: TRBD1 (5 bases). CDR3 region: CASSTTGAGNQPQHF. The CDR3 region has the DNA TGTGCCAGCAGTACCACAGGAGCCGGCAATCAGCCCCAGCATTTT.